A selection of T cell receptor beta chains follows, all from one sample in a study of graft-versus-host responses after intestinal transplantation. For these receptors, no antigen is known. TCRdb keeps only in-frame clones here, not all; method: immunoSEQ multiplex PCR. Of approximately 89,000 clones listed, 90% to 95% are singletons. The sequenced sample was unstimulated CD8+ T cells sorted from spleen or lymph node cells, obtained before transplant. These receptors came from a human donor who was the organ donor for an intestinal transplant. The CDR3 runs from the conserved cysteine through the conserved F or W. D genes are given only for firm matches. Size is omitted from some rows. Given values are once, few, many or a class for expanded clones.

>NA|TRBV6-6|NA|TRBJ1-2
CASSYSKGESGYTF
TGTGCCAGCAGTTACTCGAAGGGAGAGAGCGGCTACACCTTC
>NA|TRBV19|NA|TRBJ2-5
CASSNRRRGQETQYF
TGTGCCAGTAGTAACCGGAGGCGGGGCCAAGAGACCCAGTACTTC
>NA|TRBV7-9|NA|TRBJ2-4
CASSLAPSGYKNIQYF
TGTGCCAGCAGCTTAGCGCCCTCGGGGTACAAAAACATTCAGTACTTC
>TRBD2|TRBV6-6|NA|TRBJ2-1
CASIASGGSYNEQFF
TGTGCCAGTATCGCGAGCGGGGGGTCCTACAATGAGCAGTTCTTC
>TRBD2|TRBV9|NA|TRBJ2-5
CASSVAQDSGSGLGTQYF
TGTGCCAGCAGCGTAGCACAAGATAGCGGGAGCGGGTTAGGGACCCAGTACTTC
>NA|TRBV10-3|NA|TRBJ2-3
CATWTEETDTQYF
TGTGCCACTTGGACAGAGGAGACAGATACGCAGTATTTT
>TRBD1|TRBV9|NA|TRBJ2-1
CASSGTGGNEQFF
TGTGCCAGCAGTGGGACAGGGGGCAATGAGCAGTTCTTC
>TRBD2|TRBV27|NA|TRBJ2-1
CASSFHSGASYNEQFF
TGTGCCAGCAGTTTCCATAGCGGGGCCTCCTACAATGAGCAGTTCTTC
>NA|TRBV27|NA|TRBJ2-7
CASSDIGGVDEQYF
TGTGCCAGCAGTGACATAGGGGGTGTCGACGAGCAGTACTTC
>TRBD2|TRBV5-1|NA|TRBJ2-1
CASSSTPGAGYNEQFF
TGCGCCAGCAGCTCGACACCGGGAGCGGGGTACAATGAGCAGTTCTTC
>TRBD2|TRBV4-3|NA|TRBJ2-1
CASSQDGAGAPLGNEQFF
TGCGCCAGCAGCCAAGACGGAGCGGGAGCCCCCTTGGGGAATGAGCAGTTCTTC
>TRBD1|TRBV27|once|TRBJ1-1
CASSPSKGAKDTEAFF
TGTGCCAGCAGTCCAAGTAAGGGGGCCAAGGACACTGAAGCTTTCTTT
>NA|TRBV5-8|NA|TRBJ1-4
CASSPTNGGNEKLFF
TGTGCCAGCAGCCCCACGAACGGGGGTAATGAAAAACTGTTTTTT
>TRBD1|TRBV29-1|NA|TRBJ2-7
CSPYRGQAAYEQYF
TGCAGCCCTTACAGGGGGCAGGCGGCCTACGAGCAGTACTTC
>TRBD2|TRBV29-1|once|TRBJ2-1
CSCFGRRGNYNEQFF
TGCAGCTGCTTCGGGCGGCGGGGGAACTACAATGAGCAGTTCTTC
>TRBD2|TRBV19|NA|TRBJ2-1
CASSATSANEQFF
TGTGCCAGTAGTGCCACTAGCGCCAATGAGCAGTTCTTC
>NA|TRBV11-3|once|TRBJ2-5
CASSLRSTQAAETQYF
TGTGCCAGCAGCCTCCGATCGACCCAAGCGGCGGAGACCCAGTACTTC
>NA|TRBV5-4|NA|TRBJ2-1
CASSLLLARVGNEQFF
TGTGCCAGCAGCTTGTTGTTAGCGAGGGTCGGGAATGAGCAGTTCTTC
>NA|TRBV28|NA|TRBJ1-3
CALTGRASGNTIYF
TGTGCTCTAACAGGGAGGGCGTCTGGAAACACCATATATTTT
>NA|TRBV27|NA|TRBJ1-2
CASSSSRGYGYTF
TGTGCCAGCAGTTCTAGCAGGGGCTATGGCTACACCTTC
>TRBD1|TRBV29-1|NA|TRBJ1-1
CSVGGQGALNTEAFF
TGCAGCGTTGGAGGACAGGGGGCCTTGAACACTGAAGCTTTCTTT
>TRBD1|TRBV6-1|NA|TRBJ1-2
CASSDRGVLLDGYTF
TGTGCCAGCAGTGACAGGGGGGTTCTGCTTGATGGCTACACCTTC
>TRBD1|TRBV29-1|once|TRBJ2-7
CSVLPTGIPSYEQYF
TGCAGCGTTCTCCCGACAGGGATACCCTCCTACGAGCAGTACTTC
>NA|TRBV4-2|NA|TRBJ1-2
CASSQEGAWLELGYTF
TGTGCCAGCAGCCAAGAGGGAGCCTGGCTAGAGCTTGGCTACACCTTC
>NA|TRBV27|NA|TRBJ2-7
CASSLRQIPPYEQYF
TGTGCCAGCAGTCTCCGACAGATCCCCCCTTACGAGCAGTACTTC
>NA|TRBV7-9|NA|TRBJ2-1
CASIPTSSYNEQFF
TGTGCCAGCATCCCAACTAGCTCCTACAATGAGCAGTTCTTC
>NA|TRBV25-1|NA|TRBJ2-3
CASSPLDSGLTDTQYF
TGTGCCAGCAGTCCCCTCGACTCGGGTCTTACAGATACGCAGTATTTT
>TRBD2|TRBV7-3|NA|TRBJ2-3
CASSLGILAGGPDTQYF
TGTGCCAGCAGCTTAGGAATTCTAGCGGGGGGGCCAGATACGCAGTATTTT
>TRBD1|TRBV19|NA|TRBJ2-1
CASSISWTGGNEQFF
TGTGCCAGTAGTATCTCGTGGACAGGGGGCAATGAGCAGTTCTTC
>TRBD2|TRBV2|NA|TRBJ2-5
CASSDGTSGAIYF
TGTGCCAGCAGTGACGGGACTAGCGGGGCGATATACTTC
>NA|TRBV7-9|NA|TRBJ2-1
CASSLVGRSLDNEQFF
TGTGCCAGCAGCTTAGTGGGGCGGTCGCTTGACAATGAGCAGTTCTTC
>TRBD1|TRBV27|NA|TRBJ1-1
CASKVSTGGIETEAFF
TGTGCCAGCAAAGTAAGCACAGGGGGCATCGAAACTGAAGCTTTCTTT
>TRBD1|TRBV11-2|NA|TRBJ2-7
CASSSTDRGPYEQYF
TGTGCCAGCAGCTCCACCGACAGGGGCCCCTACGAGCAGTACTTC
>TRBD1|TRBV13|NA|TRBJ1-2
CASSAQPGQRPSYTF
TGTGCCAGCAGCGCACAACCGGGACAGCGCCCGTCCTACACCTTC
>NA|TRBV10-3|NA|TRBJ2-1
CATSQQESSYNEQFF
TGTGCCACCAGCCAACAGGAGAGCTCCTACAATGAGCAGTTCTTC
>TRBD2|TRBV11-2|NA|TRBJ2-1
CASRGIGEGQFF
TGTGCCAGCAGGGGGATCGGGGAGGGGCAGTTCTTC
>TRBD2|TRBV13|NA|TRBJ2-1
CASSPREGPSYNEQFF
TGTGCCAGCAGCCCGCGGGAGGGGCCCTCCTACAATGAGCAGTTCTTC
>TRBD1|TRBV7-8|few|TRBJ1-1
CASSLALGDSMNTEAFF
TGTGCCAGCAGCTTAGCGCTTGGGGACAGCATGAACACTGAAGCTTTCTTT
>NA|TRBV10-3|NA|TRBJ2-7
CAISGGTAGEQYF
TGTGCCATCAGTGGAGGGACAGCGGGCGAGCAGTACTTC
>NA|TRBV6-6|NA|TRBJ1-1
CASTFGGRDTEAFF
TGTGCCAGCACTTTCGGGGGGCGGGACACTGAAGCTTTCTTT
>NA|TRBV9|NA|TRBJ1-4
CASSGGPTNEKLFF
TGTGCCAGCAGCGGAGGGCCGACTAATGAAAAACTGTTTTTT
>NA|TRBV5-4|NA|TRBJ2-1
CASSSLSDNEQFF
TGTGCCAGCAGCTCTCTTAGCGACAATGAGCAGTTCTTC
>NA|TRBV4-2|NA|TRBJ1-1
CASSQVTGMNTEAFF
TGTGCCAGCAGCCAAGTGACAGGCATGAACACTGAAGCTTTCTTT
>TRBD1|TRBV4-1|NA|TRBJ1-1
CASSQEPGGLNTEAFF
TGCGCCAGCAGCCAAGAGCCAGGGGGTTTGAACACTGAAGCTTTCTTT
>NA|TRBV4-3|NA|TRBJ2-2
CASSQDRGLPGELFF
TGCGCCAGCAGCCAAGATAGGGGTCTCCCCGGGGAGCTGTTTTTT
>NA|TRBV14|NA|TRBJ1-5
CASSQEEQGSQYYQPQHF
TGTGCCAGCAGCCAAGAAGAGCAGGGGAGCCAGTATTATCAGCCCCAGCATTTT
>NA|TRBV7-3|NA|TRBJ2-6
CASSLIGVGALGGANVLTF
TGTGCCAGCAGCCTAATTGGGGTGGGGGCTTTGGGTGGGGCCAACGTCCTGACTTTC
>TRBD1|TRBV30|NA|TRBJ2-7
CAWTGGNEQYF
TGTGCCTGGACAGGGGGCAACGAGCAGTACTTC
>NA|TRBV4-1|NA|TRBJ2-7
CASSFSVGDYEQYF
TGCGCCAGCAGCTTCAGTGTAGGAGATTACGAGCAGTACTTC
>NA|TRBV14|NA|TRBJ1-6
CASSQEGSSYNSPLHF
TGTGCCAGCAGCCAAGAGGGGAGCTCCTATAATTCACCCCTCCACTTT